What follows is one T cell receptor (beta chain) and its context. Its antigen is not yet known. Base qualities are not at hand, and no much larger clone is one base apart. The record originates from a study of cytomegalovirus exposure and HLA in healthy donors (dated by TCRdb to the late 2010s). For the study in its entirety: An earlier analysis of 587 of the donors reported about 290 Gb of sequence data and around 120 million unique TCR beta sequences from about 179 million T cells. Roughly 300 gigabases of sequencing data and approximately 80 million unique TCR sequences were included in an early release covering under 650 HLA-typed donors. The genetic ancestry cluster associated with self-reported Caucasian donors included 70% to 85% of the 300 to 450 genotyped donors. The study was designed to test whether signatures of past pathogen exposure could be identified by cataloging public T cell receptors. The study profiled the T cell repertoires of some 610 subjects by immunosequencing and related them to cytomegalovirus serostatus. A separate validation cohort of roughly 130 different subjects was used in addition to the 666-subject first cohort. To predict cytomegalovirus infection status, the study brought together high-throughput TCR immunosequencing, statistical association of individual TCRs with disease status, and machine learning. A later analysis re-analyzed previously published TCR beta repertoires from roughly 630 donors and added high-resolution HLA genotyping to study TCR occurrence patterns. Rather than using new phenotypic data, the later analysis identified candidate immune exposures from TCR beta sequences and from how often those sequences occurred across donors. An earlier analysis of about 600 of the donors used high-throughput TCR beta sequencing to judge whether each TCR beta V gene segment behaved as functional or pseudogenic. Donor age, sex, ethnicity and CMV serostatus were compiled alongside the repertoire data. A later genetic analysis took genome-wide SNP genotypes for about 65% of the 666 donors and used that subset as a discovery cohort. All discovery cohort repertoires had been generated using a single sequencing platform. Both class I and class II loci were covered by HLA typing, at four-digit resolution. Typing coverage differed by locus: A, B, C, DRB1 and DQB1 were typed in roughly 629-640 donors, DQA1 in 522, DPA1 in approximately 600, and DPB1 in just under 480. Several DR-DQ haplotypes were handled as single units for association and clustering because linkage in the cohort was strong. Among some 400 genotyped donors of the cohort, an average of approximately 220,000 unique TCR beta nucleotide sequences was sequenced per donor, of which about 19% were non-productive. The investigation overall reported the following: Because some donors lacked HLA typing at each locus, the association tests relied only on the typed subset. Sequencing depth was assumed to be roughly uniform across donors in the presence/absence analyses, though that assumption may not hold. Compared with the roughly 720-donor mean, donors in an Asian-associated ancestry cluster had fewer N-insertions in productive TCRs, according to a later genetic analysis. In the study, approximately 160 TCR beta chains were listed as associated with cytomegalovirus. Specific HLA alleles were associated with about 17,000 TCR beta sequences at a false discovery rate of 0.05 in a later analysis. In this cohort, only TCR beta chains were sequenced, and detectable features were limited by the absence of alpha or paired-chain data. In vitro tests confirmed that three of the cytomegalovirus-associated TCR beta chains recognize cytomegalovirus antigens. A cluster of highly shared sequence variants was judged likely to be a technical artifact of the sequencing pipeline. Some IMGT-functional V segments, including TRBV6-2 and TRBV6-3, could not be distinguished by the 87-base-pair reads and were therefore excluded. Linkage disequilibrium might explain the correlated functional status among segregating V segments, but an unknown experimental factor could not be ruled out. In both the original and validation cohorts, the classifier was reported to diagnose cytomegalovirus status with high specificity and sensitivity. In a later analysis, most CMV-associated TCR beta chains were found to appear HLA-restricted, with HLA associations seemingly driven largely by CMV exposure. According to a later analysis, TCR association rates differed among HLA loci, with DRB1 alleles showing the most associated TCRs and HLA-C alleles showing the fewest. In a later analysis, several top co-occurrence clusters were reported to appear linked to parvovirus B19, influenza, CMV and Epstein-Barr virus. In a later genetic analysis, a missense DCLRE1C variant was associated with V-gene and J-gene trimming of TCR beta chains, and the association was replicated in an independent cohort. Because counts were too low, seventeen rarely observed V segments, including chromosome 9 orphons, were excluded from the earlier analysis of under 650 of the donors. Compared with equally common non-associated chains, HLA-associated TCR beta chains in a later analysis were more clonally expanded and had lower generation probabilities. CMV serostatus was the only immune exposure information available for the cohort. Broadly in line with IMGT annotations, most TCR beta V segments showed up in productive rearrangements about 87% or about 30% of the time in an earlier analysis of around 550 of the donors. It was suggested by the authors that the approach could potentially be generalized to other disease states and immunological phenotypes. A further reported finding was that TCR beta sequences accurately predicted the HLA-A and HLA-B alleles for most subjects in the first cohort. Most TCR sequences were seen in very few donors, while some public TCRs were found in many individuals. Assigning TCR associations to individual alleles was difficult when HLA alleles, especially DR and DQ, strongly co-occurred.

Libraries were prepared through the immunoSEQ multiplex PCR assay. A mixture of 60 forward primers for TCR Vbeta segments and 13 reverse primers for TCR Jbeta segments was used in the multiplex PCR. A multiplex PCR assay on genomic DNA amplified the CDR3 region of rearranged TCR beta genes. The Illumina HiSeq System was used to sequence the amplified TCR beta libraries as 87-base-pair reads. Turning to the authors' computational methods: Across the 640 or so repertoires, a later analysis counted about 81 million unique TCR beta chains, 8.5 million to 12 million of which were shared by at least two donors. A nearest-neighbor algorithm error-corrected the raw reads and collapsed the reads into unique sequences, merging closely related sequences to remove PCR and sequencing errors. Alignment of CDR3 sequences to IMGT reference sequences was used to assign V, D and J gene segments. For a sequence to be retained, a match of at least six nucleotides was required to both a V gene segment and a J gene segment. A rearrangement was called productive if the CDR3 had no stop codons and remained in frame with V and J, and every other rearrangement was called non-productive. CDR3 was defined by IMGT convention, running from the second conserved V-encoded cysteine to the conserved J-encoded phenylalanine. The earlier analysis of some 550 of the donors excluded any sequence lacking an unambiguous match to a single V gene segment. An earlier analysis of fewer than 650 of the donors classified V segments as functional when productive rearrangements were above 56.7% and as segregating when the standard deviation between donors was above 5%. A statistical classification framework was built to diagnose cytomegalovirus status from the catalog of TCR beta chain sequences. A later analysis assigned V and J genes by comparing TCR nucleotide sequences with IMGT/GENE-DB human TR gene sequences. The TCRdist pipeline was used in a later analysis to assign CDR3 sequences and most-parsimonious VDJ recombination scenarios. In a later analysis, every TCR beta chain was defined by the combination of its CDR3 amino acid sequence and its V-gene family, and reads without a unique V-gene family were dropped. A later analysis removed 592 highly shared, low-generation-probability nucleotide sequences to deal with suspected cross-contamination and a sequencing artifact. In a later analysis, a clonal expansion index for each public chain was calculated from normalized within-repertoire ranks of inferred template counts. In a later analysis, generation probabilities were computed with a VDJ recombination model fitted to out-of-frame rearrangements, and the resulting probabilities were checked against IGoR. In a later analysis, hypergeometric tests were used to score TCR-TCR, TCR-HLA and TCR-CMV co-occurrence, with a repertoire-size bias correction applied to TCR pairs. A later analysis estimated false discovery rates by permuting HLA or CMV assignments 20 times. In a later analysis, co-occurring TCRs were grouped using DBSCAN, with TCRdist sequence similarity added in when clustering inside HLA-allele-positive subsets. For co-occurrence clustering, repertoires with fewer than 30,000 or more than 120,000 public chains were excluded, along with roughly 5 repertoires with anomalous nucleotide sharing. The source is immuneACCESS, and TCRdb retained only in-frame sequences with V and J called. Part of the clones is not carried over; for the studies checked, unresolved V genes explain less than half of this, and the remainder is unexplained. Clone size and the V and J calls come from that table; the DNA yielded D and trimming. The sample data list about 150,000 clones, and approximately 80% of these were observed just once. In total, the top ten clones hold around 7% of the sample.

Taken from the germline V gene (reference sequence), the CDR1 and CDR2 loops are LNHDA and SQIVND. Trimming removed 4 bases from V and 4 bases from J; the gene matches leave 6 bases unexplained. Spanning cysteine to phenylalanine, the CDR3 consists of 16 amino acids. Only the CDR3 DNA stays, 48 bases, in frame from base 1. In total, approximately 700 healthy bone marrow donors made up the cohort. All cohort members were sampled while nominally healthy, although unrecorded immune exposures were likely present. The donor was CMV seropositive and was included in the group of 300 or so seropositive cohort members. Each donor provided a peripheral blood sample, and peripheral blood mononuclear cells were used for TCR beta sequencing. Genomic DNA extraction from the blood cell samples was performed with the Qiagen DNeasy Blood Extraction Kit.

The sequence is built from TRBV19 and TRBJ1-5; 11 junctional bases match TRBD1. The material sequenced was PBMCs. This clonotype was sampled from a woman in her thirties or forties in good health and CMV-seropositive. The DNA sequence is TGTGCCAGTAGTAGAGCTGGGACAGGGGGAAATCAGCCCCAGCATTTT. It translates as CASSRAGTGGNQPQHF.